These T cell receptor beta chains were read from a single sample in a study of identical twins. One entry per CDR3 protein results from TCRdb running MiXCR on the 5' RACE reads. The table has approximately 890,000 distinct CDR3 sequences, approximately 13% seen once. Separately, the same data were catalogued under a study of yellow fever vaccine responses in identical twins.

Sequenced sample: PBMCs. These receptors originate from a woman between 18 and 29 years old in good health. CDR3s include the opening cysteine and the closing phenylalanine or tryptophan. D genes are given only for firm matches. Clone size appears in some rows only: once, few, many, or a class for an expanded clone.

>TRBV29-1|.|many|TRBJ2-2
TGCAGCGTTGGATCGGACAAACGTAACACCGGGGAGCTGTTTTTT
CSVGSDKRNTGELFF
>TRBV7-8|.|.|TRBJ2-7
TGTGCCAGCAGCCCCGGGACACAAACTAATTACGAGCAGTACTTC
CASSPGTQTNYEQYF
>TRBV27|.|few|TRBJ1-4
TGTGCCAGCAGTTTTTTCGAGGGTGAAAAACTGTTTTTT
CASSFFEGEKLFF
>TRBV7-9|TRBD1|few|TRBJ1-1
TGTGCCAGCAGTGGGACAGGGGTGGAAGCTTTCTTT
CASSGTGVEAFF
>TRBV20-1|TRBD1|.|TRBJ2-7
TGCAGTGCTAACCCGAGGACAGGGGGCACTTACGAGCAGTACTTC
CSANPRTGGTYEQYF
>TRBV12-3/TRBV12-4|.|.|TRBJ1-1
TGTGCCAGCAGTACCGGACCCAGCTGGTTTTTTTTT
CASSTGPSWFFF
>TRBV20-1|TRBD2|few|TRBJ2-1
TGCAGTGCTAGAGATATAGCGGGCGGAGCCTACTCCTACAATGAGCAGTTCTTC
CSARDIAGGAYSYNEQFF
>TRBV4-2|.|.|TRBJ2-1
TGTGCCAGCAGCCAAGGGCTAGGGGGGCTTGAGAACAATGAGCAGTTCTTC
CASSQGLGGLENNEQFF
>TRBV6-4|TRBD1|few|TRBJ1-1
TGTGCCAGCAGGGAACAGGGGTCCGGCACTGAAGCTTTCTTT
CASREQGSGTEAFF
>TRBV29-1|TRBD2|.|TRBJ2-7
TGCAGCGTTGCCGGTCTAGCGGGGAGTACCTACGAGCAGTACTTC
CSVAGLAGSTYEQYF
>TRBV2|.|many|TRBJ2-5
TGTGCCAGCAGTTACACGGGGGAGACCCAGTACTTC
CASSYTGETQYF
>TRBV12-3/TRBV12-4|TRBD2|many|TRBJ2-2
TGTGCCAGCGCCAGACTAGCGGGAGATGTGGTCACCGGGGAGCTGTTTTTT
CASARLAGDVVTGELFF
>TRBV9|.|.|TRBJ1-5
TGTGCCAGCTCGACTTCCGGGAGTCTAAATCAGCCCCAGCATTTT
CASSTSGSLNQPQHF
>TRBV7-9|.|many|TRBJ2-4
TGTGCCAGCAGCTTATCTGGCACCATTCAGTACTTC
CASSLSGTIQYF
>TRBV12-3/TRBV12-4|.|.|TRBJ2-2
TGTGCCAGCAGACCCCGGGGTAGCGGGAACACCGGGGAGCTGTTTTTT
CASRPRGSGNTGELFF
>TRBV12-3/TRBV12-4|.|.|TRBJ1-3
TGTGCCAGCGGTTTACAAAACACCATATATTTT
CASGLQNTIYF
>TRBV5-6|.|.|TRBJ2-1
TGTGCCAGCAGCCCAAAGAGGGTTTTAAAGAATGAGCAGTTCTTC
CASSPKRVLKNEQFF
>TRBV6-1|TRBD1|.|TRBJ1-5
TGTGCCAGTCTGGGACAGCGCAATCAGCCCCAGCATTTT
CASLGQRNQPQHF
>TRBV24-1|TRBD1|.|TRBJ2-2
TGTGCCACCAGTGATTTGACCAGACAGGGGCGGACCGGGGAGCTGTTTTTT
CATSDLTRQGRTGELFF
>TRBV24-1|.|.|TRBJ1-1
TGTGCCACCAGGGACCGGACGCGAGATTTTGGTGAAGCTTTCTTT
CATRDRTRDFGEAFF
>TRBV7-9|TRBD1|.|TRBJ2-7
TGTGCCAGCAGCTTAGGGGACAGCATCTCCTACGAGCAGTACTTC
CASSLGDSISYEQYF
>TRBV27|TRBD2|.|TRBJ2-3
TGTGCCAGCAGTTTTAGCGGGAGAGCAGATACGCAGTATTTT
CASSFSGRADTQYF
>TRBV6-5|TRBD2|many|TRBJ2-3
TGTGCCAGCAGTTACAACGCGGCGGGTAGCGGGAGGGGTACGCAGTATTTT
CASSYNAAGSGRGTQYF
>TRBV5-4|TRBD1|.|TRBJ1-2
TGTGCCAGCAGCGAGGGGACAGGGGATCAATATGGCTACACCTTC
CASSEGTGDQYGYTF
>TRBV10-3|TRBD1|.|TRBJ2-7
TGTGCCGTGGGACAGCCCTACGAGCAGTACTTC
CAVGQPYEQYF
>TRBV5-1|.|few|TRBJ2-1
TGCGCCAGCAGCACCGCCCTAGAACCCTTGTCGCAGTTCTTC
CASSTALEPLSQFF
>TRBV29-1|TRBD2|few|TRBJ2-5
TGCAGCGTCGCCCCCGTGGGCGGGGGGGAGCAAGAGACCCAGTACTTC
CSVAPVGGGEQETQYF
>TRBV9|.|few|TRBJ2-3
TGTGCCAGCAGCCCGACGACTAGTGTCGATACGCAGTATTTT
CASSPTTSVDTQYF
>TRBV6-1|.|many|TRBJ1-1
TGTGCCAGCATGGACCAACAGGGTTTCCCACAAGCTTTCTTT
CASMDQQGFPQAFF
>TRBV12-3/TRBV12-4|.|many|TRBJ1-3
TGTGCCAGCAGTTTATTTCGCTCTGGAAACACCATATATTTT
CASSLFRSGNTIYF
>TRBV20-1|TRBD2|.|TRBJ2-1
TGCAGTGCTAGAGAACCGGGACTAGCGGGAGGAAAGGCCTACAATGAGCAGTTCTTC
CSAREPGLAGGKAYNEQFF
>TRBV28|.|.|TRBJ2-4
TGTGCCAGCAGGGGATGGACCAAAAACATTCAGTACTTC
CASRGWTKNIQYF
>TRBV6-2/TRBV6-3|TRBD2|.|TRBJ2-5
TGTGCCAGCAGTTACATGGGGCCTAGCGGGGGTCTCAGGGAGACCCAGTACTTC
CASSYMGPSGGLRETQYF
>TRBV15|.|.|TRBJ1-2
TGTGCCACCAGCAGAGAGGGGAACAGCCGACAGGGCTACACCTTC
CATSREGNSRQGYTF
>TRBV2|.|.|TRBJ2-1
TGTGCCAGCAGTGAAATAACGGACAGCTACAATGAGCAGTTCTTC
CASSEITDSYNEQFF
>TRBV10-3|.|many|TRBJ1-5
TGTGCCATCAGTGGTAACAGGGAGAATCAGCCCCAGCATTTT
CAISGNRENQPQHF
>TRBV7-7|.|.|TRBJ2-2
TGTGCCAGCAGCCCGGATCCCGCGAACACCGGGGAGCTGTTTTTT
CASSPDPANTGELFF
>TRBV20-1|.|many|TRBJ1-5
TGCAGTGCCGCGGACAGAACAGGACATCAGCCCCAGCATTTT
CSAADRTGHQPQHF
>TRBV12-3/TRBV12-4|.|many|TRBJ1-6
TGTGCCAGCAGCCCGCCGGGACCGAGTAATTCACCCCTCCACTTT
CASSPPGPSNSPLHF
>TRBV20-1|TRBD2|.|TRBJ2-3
TGCAGTGCTATCTTAGCGGGGGTAGATACGCAGTATTTT
CSAILAGVDTQYF
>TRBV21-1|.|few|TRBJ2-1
TGTGCCAGCAGCAAAAATCTCGCTAGCGGGGGGGACAATGAGCAGTTCTTC
CASSKNLASGGDNEQFF
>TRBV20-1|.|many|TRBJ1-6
TGCAGTGCTCGAGGGGGGCCGTATAATTCACCCCTCCACTTT
CSARGGPYNSPLHF
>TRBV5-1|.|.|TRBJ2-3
TGCGCCAGCAGCTCCAGTAAGGTCGGCACAGATACGCAGTATTTT
CASSSSKVGTDTQYF
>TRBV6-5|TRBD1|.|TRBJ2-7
TGTGCCAGCAGTTACTCTTGGACAGGGGGGTACGAGCAGTACTTC
CASSYSWTGGYEQYF
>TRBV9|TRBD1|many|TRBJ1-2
TGTGCCAGCAGCGCGCTCGGTCCCGGGACAGGGGCTGGCTACACCTTC
CASSALGPGTGAGYTF
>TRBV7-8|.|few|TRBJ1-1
TGTGCCAGCAGCTTAAGTCCGGGCAGGGTTACTGAAGCTTTCTTT
CASSLSPGRVTEAFF
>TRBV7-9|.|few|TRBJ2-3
TGTGCCAGCAGCTCCGTAGGGTCCGATACGCAGTATTTT
CASSSVGSDTQYF
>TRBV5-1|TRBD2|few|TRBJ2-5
TGCGCCAGCCAAAGTAGCGGGGGGTCCCAAGAGACCCAGTACTTC
CASQSSGGSQETQYF
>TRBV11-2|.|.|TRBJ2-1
TGTGCCAGCAGCCCGGGCACTACCTTCTCCTACAATGAGCAGTTCTTC
CASSPGTTFSYNEQFF
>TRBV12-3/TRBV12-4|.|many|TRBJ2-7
TGTGCCAGCAGTTTGGTGGAGTACGAGCAGTACTTC
CASSLVEYEQYF